The clone carrying this T cell receptor beta chain was observed a handful of times. Antigen unknown. The sample comes from a study of early T cells in non-severe SARS-CoV-2 infection. As for the study in general: The study sequenced bulk RNA from unsorted whole blood, with chains unpaired.

CDR1 SEHNR and CDR2 FQNEAQ come from the germline V gene (reference sequence). CDR3 length equals 12 residues. V shed 8 bases and J shed 2 bases, with 10 bases lying between them. Attachment of unique molecular identifiers to individual cDNA molecules was performed. TCRdb analysed the 5' RACE reads with MiXCR anew, one entry per CDR3 protein. The table has about 63,000 distinct CDR3 sequences, 10% to 15% seen once. Whole-study findings and limits: A preference for anti-spike CD8 responses marked VDJdb matching, which missed private and CD4 specificities.

The chain employs TRBV7-9 and TRBJ2-7, with D tentatively TRBD1 (6 bases). Sequencing used whole blood. The sequence was obtained from an adult who was a healthcare worker with PCR-confirmed SARS-CoV-2 infection or an uninfected control (not recorded which). In nucleotides, the CDR3 is TGTGCCAGCGGACAGATTACCTACGAGCAGTACTTC. This gives the protein CASGQITYEQYF.